This T cell receptor beta chain was retrieved from a study of T cell changes during pregnancy in multiple sclerosis. This clone is a singleton in its sample. The CDR3 runs 13 residues. V lost 1 base to trimming and J lost 4 bases, with 6 bases between them. Looked up from germline, CDR1 is SGHTA and CDR2 is FQGTGA. The protocol was immunoSEQ multiplex PCR, while the TCRdb copy is restricted to in-frame clones and leaves out a portion. In the table there are around 56,000 clones, about nine tenths of which are singletons. Source: peripheral blood, taken in the first trimester of pregnancy. The chain couples TRBV7-3 to TRBJ2-3; D is unresolved. The receptor's source is a female donor in good health, enrolled as a control in a pregnancy study. The CDR3 DNA sequence: TGTGCCAGCAGCTTAATTTCCGCAGATACGCAGTATTTT. Its protein product is CASSLISADTQYF.